This TCR beta chain was documented in a study of CD4+ T cells in melanoma (dated by TCRdb to the early 2020s). For context, the study as a whole: The study investigated neoantigen-specific CD4+ T cells in human melanoma. Study-wide conclusions, independent of this receptor: Diverse differentiation states were reported to be shown by neoantigen-specific CD4+ T cells in melanoma. Neoantigen-specific CD4+ T cells were reported to be correlated with the function of CD8+ T cells, macrophages and B cells.

The donors were people with melanoma. The library came from the immunoSEQ multiplex PCR assay. The clones in this table, taken by TCRdb from immuneACCESS, are in-frame only. Not every clone is retained; where verified, under half of the shortfall comes from an unresolved V gene, and the cause of the rest is unknown. The sample table shows tens of thousands of clones, and roughly 69% are seen once. The top ten clones comprise around 5% of the sample. The junction shows trimming of 6 bases on V and 7 bases on J, plus 17 bases between the germline ends. Its CDR3 holds 14 amino acids, cysteine through phenylalanine. The read is trimmed to its CDR3 DNA, 42 bases read in frame from base 1. CDR1 and CDR2, per the germline V gene (reference sequence), are SGHKS and YYEKEE. As regards this clone: Its antigen specificity is not known. It has no much larger one-base neighbor in the sample; base qualities were not kept.

Sequences were obtained from tumor tissue. The chain is encoded by TRBV5-5 joined to TRBJ2-1; the D gene is perhaps TRBD2, on 6 matching bases. The TCR comes from a human donor with melanoma. The bases read TGTGCCAGCACCTATTCAAATGGGGGGAATGAGCAGTTCTTC. The encoded protein is CASTYSNGGNEQFF.